This T cell receptor (beta chain) was sequenced in a study of control samples from healthy donors and cancer patients. The CDR3 is made up of 13 amino acids. V was pared by 0 bases and J by 3 bases, with 6 bases between. CDR1 is SGHRS, CDR2 YFSETQ, per germline. Repertoires were generated with immunoSEQ multiplex PCR, while TCRdb's copy carries only in-frame clones and drops some. Altogether roughly 120,000 clones are present, more than 75% being singletons, with the ten largest covering over 10%. This clonotype originated in a man in his thirties or forties in good health. V gene TRBV5-1 combines with J gene TRBJ1-1; D remains unclear. Sequenced material: blood. The CDR3 nucleotides read TGCGCCAGCAGCTTGGACCTCGACACTGAAGCTTTCTTT. This codes for CASSLDLDTEAFF.